This entry concerns a single TCR beta chain. The data were taken from a study of control samples from healthy donors and cancer patients. This CDR3 spans 17 amino acids. CDR1 and CDR2 (germline): ENHRY, SYGVKD. The junction had 10 bases not matched to a gene; V was cut back by 4 bases and J by 1 base. Generated by immunoSEQ multiplex PCR, the TCRdb table keeps only in-frame clones and is missing some. The sample consists of about 120,000 clones, more than 80% of them appearing once. The sequenced sample was blood. The source is a man aged 50 or older in good health. The gene calls are TRBV10-3 and TRBJ2-5, with 9 bases identical to TRBD2. The CDR3 nucleotides read TGTGCCATCAGTGGGGACGGGAGCGGGGGGATCCAAGAGACCCAGTACTTC. Its protein product is CAISGDGSGGIQETQYF.